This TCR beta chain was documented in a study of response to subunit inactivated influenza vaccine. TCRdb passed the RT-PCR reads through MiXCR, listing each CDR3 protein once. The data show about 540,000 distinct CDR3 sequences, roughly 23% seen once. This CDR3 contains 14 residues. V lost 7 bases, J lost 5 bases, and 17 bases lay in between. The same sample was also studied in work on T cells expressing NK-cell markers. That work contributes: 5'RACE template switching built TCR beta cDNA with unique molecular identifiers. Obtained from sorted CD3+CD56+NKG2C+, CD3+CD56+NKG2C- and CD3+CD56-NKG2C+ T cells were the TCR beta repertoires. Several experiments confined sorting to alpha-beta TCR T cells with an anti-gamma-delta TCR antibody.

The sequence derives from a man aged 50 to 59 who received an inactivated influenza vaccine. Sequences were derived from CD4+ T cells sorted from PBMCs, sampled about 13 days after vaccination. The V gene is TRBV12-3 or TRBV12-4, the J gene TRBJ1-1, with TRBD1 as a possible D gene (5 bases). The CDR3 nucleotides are TGTGCCAGCACCGATGGGGGGGGATGGACTGAAGCTTTCTTT. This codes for CASTDGGGWTEAFF.